The sequence of this TCR beta chain was determined in a study of cytomegalovirus exposure and HLA in healthy donors. Generated by immunoSEQ multiplex PCR, the TCRdb table keeps only in-frame clones and is missing some. Of roughly 100,000 clones in the sample, more than 85% were seen once. CDR3 size: 15 residues. Germline trimming cut 2 bases from V and 4 bases from J; bases unmatched to any gene: 5. Germline V gives CDR1 MNHNS, CDR2 SASEGT. The TCR was taken from a woman aged 18 to 35 in good health and CMV-seropositive. The chain joins TRBV6-1 to TRBJ2-1, with 7 bases that match TRBD2. Specimen: PBMCs. CDR3 in amino acids: CASSETAGEYNEQFF. DNA of the CDR3: TGTGCCAGCAGTGAAACGGCGGGGGAATACAATGAGCAGTTCTTC.